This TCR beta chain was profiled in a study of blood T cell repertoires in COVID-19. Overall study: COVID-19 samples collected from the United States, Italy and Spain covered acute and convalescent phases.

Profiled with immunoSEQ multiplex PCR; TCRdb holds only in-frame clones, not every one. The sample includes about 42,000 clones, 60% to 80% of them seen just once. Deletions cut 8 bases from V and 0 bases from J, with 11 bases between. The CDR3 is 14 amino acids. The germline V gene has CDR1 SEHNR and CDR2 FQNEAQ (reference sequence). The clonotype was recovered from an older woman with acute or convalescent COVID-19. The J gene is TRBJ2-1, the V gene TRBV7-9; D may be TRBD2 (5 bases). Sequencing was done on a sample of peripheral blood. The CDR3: CASFRGSSYNEQFF. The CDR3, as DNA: TGTGCCAGCTTCCGAGGGAGCTCCTACAATGAGCAGTTCTTC.